This T cell receptor (beta chain) stems from a study of response to subunit inactivated influenza vaccine. From the RT-PCR reads, TCRdb called clonotypes with MiXCR, one entry per CDR3 protein. The data show approximately 700,000 distinct CDR3 sequences, about a sixth seen once. To note about this clonotype: The target antigen is unknown.

Study observations and caveats: A suggestion made by the authors is that each seasonal influenza vaccination recruits few new T cells.

V was pared by 3 bases and J by 6 bases, with 14 bases between. The CDR3 runs 15 residues. Germline V gene lookup returns CDR1 SGHDN and CDR2 FVKESK. The chain couples TRBV14 to TRBJ2-2; D might be TRBD2 (5 bases). The source of this sequence is a man aged 45-65 years who received an inactivated influenza vaccine. The sequencing used PBMCs from blood, collected roughly 12 days after vaccination. CDR3 DNA: TGTGCCAGCAGCCAGACCCCGGGGTACTCCGGGGAGCTGTTTTTT. Amino acids: CASSQTPGYSGELFF.